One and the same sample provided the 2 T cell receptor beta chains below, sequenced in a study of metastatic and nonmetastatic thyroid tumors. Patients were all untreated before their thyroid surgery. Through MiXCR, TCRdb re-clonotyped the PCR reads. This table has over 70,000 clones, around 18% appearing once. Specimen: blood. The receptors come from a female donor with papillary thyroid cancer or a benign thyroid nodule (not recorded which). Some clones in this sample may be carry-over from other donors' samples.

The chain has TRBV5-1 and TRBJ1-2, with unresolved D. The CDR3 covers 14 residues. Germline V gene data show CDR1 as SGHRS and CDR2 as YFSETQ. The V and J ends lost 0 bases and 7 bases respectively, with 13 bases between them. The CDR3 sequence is CASSLAERVGGYTF. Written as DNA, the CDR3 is TGCGCCAGCAGCTTGGCCGAAAGGGTCGGTGGCTACACCTTC.

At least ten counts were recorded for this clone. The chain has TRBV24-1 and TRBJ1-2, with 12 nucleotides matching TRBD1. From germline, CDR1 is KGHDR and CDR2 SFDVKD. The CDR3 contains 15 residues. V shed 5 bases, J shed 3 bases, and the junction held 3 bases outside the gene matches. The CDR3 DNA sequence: TGTGCCACCAGTGGCGGGACAGGGGGCGACTATGGCTACACCTTC. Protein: CATSGGTGGDYGYTF.